The 15 T cell receptor beta chains below come from one sample, sequenced in a study of vaccination effects on CD4 cells after COVID-19. Profiled with immunoSEQ multiplex PCR; TCRdb holds only in-frame clones, not every one. The sample has over 25,000 clones, roughly 85% seen once. Their recognized antigens are unknown. Under the ViraFEST assay, PBMC were stimulated with viral peptide pools so that antigen-specific CD4+ T cells expanded. Sequencing was performed afterwards. Cultured cells yielded isolated CD4+ T cells after more than nine days. Vaccine administered to participants consisted of two doses of either BNT162b2 or mRNA-1273. Sequences were derived from CD4+ T cells from PBMCs cultured with HCoV-NL63 spike peptides, sampled after COVID-19 vaccination. The receptors come from a human donor who received a COVID-19 vaccine. Some clones in this sample may be carry-over from other donors' samples.

The CDR3 DNA follows: TGCGCCAGCAGCCAAGATATGGATCTAGCGGGGGGGCCGGCAGAGACCCAGTACTTC. Amino acid sequence: CASSQDMDLAGGPAETQYF. The chain combines TRBV4-3 with TRBJ2-5; 12 bases are shared with TRBD2. CDR1 and CDR2 from the germline V gene are LGHNA and YSLEER. Losses at the gene ends were 0 bases for V and 4 bases for J; bases not matched to a gene: 12. The CDR3 totals 19 residues.

V gene TRBV5-8 combines with J gene TRBJ1-6, with D maybe TRBD1 (5 bases). CDR1 is SGHTS and CDR2 is YDEGEE in the germline V gene. Trimming cost V 0 bases and J 7 bases, with 14 bases left between them. CDR3 size: 16 residues. CDR3 nucleotide sequence: TGTGCCAGCAGCTTGGGAGCAGGGACTCGGAATTCACCCCTCCACTTT. Its translation is CASSLGAGTRNSPLHF.

CDR3 bases: TGCGCCAGCAGCCAAGAGACCCTTGGGGCAGGAGGGGAGACCCAGTACTTC. Protein sequence: CASSQETLGAGGETQYF. This chain uses TRBV4-3 with TRBJ2-5; D might be TRBD2 (6 bases). V was trimmed by 0 bases and J by 5 bases, leaving 19 bases between them. CDR3 length: 17 amino acids. In germline, CDR1 is LGHNA, CDR2 YSLEER.

J is TRBJ2-6 and V is TRBV7-3; the D is unclear. V dropped 1 base and J dropped 3 bases, with 4 bases sitting between them. The CDR3 has 14 residues. CDR1 and CDR2 (germline): SGHTA, FQGTGA. The CDR3 DNA reads as TGTGCCAGCAGCTTAATTCATGGGGCCAACGTCCTGACTTTC. It codes for CASSLIHGANVLTF.

V usage is TRBV5-6 and J usage is TRBJ2-7, with a possible D match to TRBD2 (5 bases). The CDR3 extends over 14 amino acids. Germline V gives CDR1 SGHDT, CDR2 YYEEEE. Trimming left V 0 bases short and J 4 bases short, with 11 bases between. For the CDR3, the DNA is TGTGCCAGCAGCTTGGAGGTCAGAGGGTACGAGCAGTACGTC. Amino acid sequence: CASSLEVRGYEQYV.

This clone appeared a few times. J is TRBJ2-2 and V is TRBV14, with 7 bases aligning to TRBD2. CDR1 is SGHDN and CDR2 is FVKESK in the germline V gene. CDR3 length equals 13 residues. The V gene end was trimmed by 10 bases and the J gene end by 3 bases; junction bases not matched to a gene: 5. CDR3 DNA: TGTGCCAACACCAGCGGGGACACCGGGGAGCTGTTTTTT. Protein sequence: CANTSGDTGELFF.

This rearrangement joins TRBV6-2 or TRBV6-3 to TRBJ1-1; D gene ambiguous. CDR1 is MNHEY, CDR2 SVGEGT, per germline. The CDR3 has 14 amino acids. The V and J ends lost 4 bases and 1 base respectively, with 10 bases between them. Here the CDR3 reads CASSLHTANTEAFF. DNA for the CDR3: TGTGCCAGCAGTTTACATACCGCGAACACTGAAGCTTTCTTT.

V gene TRBV3-1 (or the pseudogene TRBV3-2) combines with J gene TRBJ2-3, with 7 positions matching TRBD1. With 4 bases clipped from V and 4 bases from J, the junction kept 2 bases outside the gene matches. The germline gives CDR1 LGHDT, CDR2 YNNKEL (reference sequence). CDR3 length: 13 amino acids. In nucleotides, the CDR3 is TGTGCCAGCAGCCGACAGGGATCAGATACGCAGTATTTT. Residues: CASSRQGSDTQYF.

The gene calls are TRBV7-3 and TRBJ2-2; the D is unclear. Germline CDR1 and CDR2: SGHTA and FQGTGA. CDR3 length equals 14 residues. The V and J ends lost 0 bases and 5 bases respectively, with 7 bases between them. CDR3 coding DNA: TGTGCCAGCAGCTTAACGTCCCGAACCGGGGAGCTGTTTTTT. This gives the protein CASSLTSRTGELFF.

V is TRBV29-1 and J is TRBJ2-5; D is undetermined. Germline-derived CDR1 and CDR2 are SQVTM and ANQGSEA. Trimming took 3 bases from V and 3 from J, leaving 11 bases between them. This CDR3 contains 13 residues. The CDR3 bases are TGCAGCGTTGACGACGGTTACAAAGAGACCCAGTACTTC. Its translation is CSVDDGYKETQYF.

This chain joins TRBV4-2 and TRBJ1-2; the match to TRBD1 covers 7 bases. The V segment lost 4 bases and the J segment 8 bases; nucleotides outside the gene matches: 7. The CDR3 has 13 amino acids. Germline V gives CDR1 LGHNA, CDR2 YNFKEQ. DNA of the CDR3: TGTGCCAGCAGCCCCCCGACAGGGCAGGGCTACACCTTC. Amino acid sequence: CASSPPTGQGYTF.

This rearrangement joins TRBV10-3 to TRBJ1-1, with D perhaps matching TRBD1 (5 bases). Germline V gene data show CDR1 as ENHRY and CDR2 as SYGVKD. Between the trimmed V and J ends, which lost 6 bases and 0 bases, there was a span of 8 bases. CDR3 length equals 13 residues. This CDR3 is CAIRGDMNTEAFF. The CDR3 nucleotides read TGTGCCATCAGAGGGGATATGAACACTGAAGCTTTCTTT.

The count of this clone is one. This rearrangement joins TRBV4-1 to TRBJ2-5, with 7 positions matching TRBD2. This CDR3 has 17 amino acids. Germline values: CDR1 MGHRA, CDR2 YSYEKL. With V trimmed by 0 bases and J by 5 bases, 12 bases remained unmatched. The CDR3 DNA reads TGCGCCAGCAGCCAAGATGACTACGGGGGGAAGGGCGAGACCCAGTACTTC. Its translation: CASSQDDYGGKGETQYF.

The V call is TRBV6-5, the J call TRBJ1-4, with TRBD1 matching 7 bases. The CDR3 runs to 14 residues. J lost 7 bases, V lost 6 bases, and 8 bases had no gene match. CDR1 and CDR2 (germline): MNHEY, SVGAGI. CDR3 residues: CASRAGGSIEKLFF. The DNA of the CDR3 is TGTGCCAGCAGGGCAGGGGGATCAATTGAAAAACTGTTTTTT.

This sequence joins TRBV10-3 and TRBJ1-2; TRBD1 aligns across 10 bases. The germline gives CDR1 ENHRY, CDR2 SYGVKD. Trimming removed 5 bases from V and 8 bases from J; junction bases left unmatched: 11. The CDR3 length is 15 residues. This CDR3 is CAISLSGDRGGGYTF. The CDR3, as DNA: TGTGCCATCAGTCTATCCGGGGACAGGGGTGGGGGCTACACCTTC.